This is a list of T cell receptor beta chains from one sample in a study of T cell responses to AZD1222 COVID-19 vaccine. Sequencing used immunoSEQ multiplex PCR; TCRdb keeps in-frame clones, though not all of them. The sample has approximately 200,000 clones, 87% seen once. Sequenced material: peripheral blood, taken on day 0 of MenACWY control vaccination. The receptor source for this set is an adult in good health. Both conserved end residues are part of each CDR3. A D gene is named only where the DNA matches it firmly. The size entry is marked missing in some rows and otherwise reads once, few, many or a size class.

j_call v_call d_call clone_size cdr3_aa cdr3_nt
TRBJ2-3 TRBV10-3 - - CAISEVSDTQYF TGTGCCATCAGTGAGGTGTCAGATACGCAGTATTTT
TRBJ2-7 TRBV10-3 TRBD1 - CAISELRDRVYEQYF TGTGCCATCAGTGAGTTGCGGGACAGGGTGTACGAGCAGTACTTC
TRBJ2-3 TRBV7-9 TRBD2 - CASSFFTSGSRTDTQYF TGTGCCAGCAGCTTTTTCACTAGCGGGAGTCGCACAGATACGCAGTATTTT
TRBJ1-5 TRBV12-3/TRBV12-4 - - CASTDRTNQPQHF TGTGCCAGCACAGACAGGACCAATCAGCCCCAGCATTTT
TRBJ2-1 TRBV4-3 TRBD1 - CASSLGTGGFNEQFF TGCGCCAGCAGCCTCGGGACAGGGGGCTTCAATGAGCAGTTCTTC
TRBJ2-6 TRBV6-4 - - CASSQGSRSGANVLTF TGTGCCAGCAGTCAGGGTTCCCGCTCTGGGGCCAACGTCCTGACTTTC
TRBJ2-1 TRBV5-4 - - CASKRPTTNEQFF TGTGCCAGCAAGCGGCCAACTACCAATGAGCAGTTCTTC
TRBJ1-5 TRBV27 TRBD1 - CASRPLDRGYQPQHF TGTGCCAGCAGGCCCCTGGACAGGGGTTATCAGCCCCAGCATTTT
TRBJ1-5 TRBV6-5 TRBD1 few CASSSRTGPGGPQHF TGTGCCAGCAGTTCCCGGACAGGCCCCGGTGGGCCCCAGCATTTT
TRBJ2-7 TRBV18 - - CASSPPGRPDEQYF TGTGCCAGCTCACCACCGGGGAGACCCGACGAGCAGTACTTC
TRBJ2-7 TRBV5-4 - once CASSPGGQSSGEQYF TGTGCCAGCAGCCCTGGCGGGCAAAGTTCCGGCGAGCAGTACTTC
TRBJ2-1 TRBV11-1 - - CASSRDANEQFF TGTGCCAGCAGCCGGGACGCGAATGAGCAGTTCTTC
TRBJ2-7 TRBV19 TRBD1 - CASSISRTGGSYEQYF TGTGCCAGTAGTATCTCCCGGACAGGGGGTTCCTACGAGCAGTACTTC
TRBJ1-5 TRBV5-6 - - CASSLTGRDQPQHF TGTGCCAGCAGCTTGACAGGGAGGGATCAGCCCCAGCATTTT
TRBJ2-1 TRBV5-1 TRBD2 - CASSTTSANEQFF TGCGCCAGCAGCACAACTAGCGCCAATGAGCAGTTCTTC
TRBJ2-3 TRBV5-1 - few CASMRTGAPDTQYF TGCGCCAGCATGAGGACTGGGGCCCCAGATACGCAGTATTTT
TRBJ1-3 TRBV30 TRBD1 - CAWGTGSGNTIYF TGTGCCTGGGGGACAGGGTCCGGAAACACCATATATTTT
TRBJ2-7 TRBV6-5 TRBD1 - CASSYSRQGNEQYF TGTGCCAGCAGTTACTCGAGACAGGGGAACGAGCAGTACTTC
TRBJ2-1 TRBV5-6 TRBD2 once CASSLAGAGGPYNEQFF TGTGCCAGCAGCTTGGCTGGAGCGGGAGGCCCCTACAATGAGCAGTTCTTC
TRBJ2-7 TRBV30 TRBD2 once CAWKGLNKNEQYF TGTGCCTGGAAGGGACTAAACAAAAACGAGCAGTACTTC
TRBJ2-7 TRBV5-4 - - CASSTGQPYEQYF TGTGCCAGCAGCACCGGACAGCCCTACGAGCAGTACTTC
TRBJ1-2 TRBV7-6 - once CASSHTRDGRYGYTF TGTGCCAGCAGCCACACTCGGGACGGACGCTATGGCTACACCTTC
TRBJ1-1 TRBV7-6 TRBD1 - CASSLGTGASNAEAFF TGTGCCAGCAGCTTAGGGACAGGGGCTAGTAATGCTGAAGCTTTCTTT
TRBJ1-2 TRBV7-2 TRBD1 - CASSFGTGTVDGYTF TGTGCCAGCAGCTTCGGGACAGGGACAGTCGATGGCTACACCTTC
TRBJ2-1 TRBV21-1 - - CASSASGRTGSSYNEQFF TGTGCCAGCAGCGCGAGCGGGAGGACCGGAAGCTCCTACAATGAGCAGTTCTTC
TRBJ2-6 TRBV27 - - CASSFRVGAKGLQGSEGANVLTF TGTGCCAGCAGTTTTAGGGTAGGGGCAAAGGGTCTACAGGGCTCCGAGGGGGCCAACGTCCTGACTTTC
TRBJ2-3 TRBV28 - - CASTFIDGRTSTDTQYF TGTGCCAGCACCTTTATCGACGGCCGGACTTCAACAGATACGCAGTATTTT
TRBJ2-2 TRBV7-3 TRBD1 - CASSSGQRTGELFF TGTGCCAGCAGCTCGGGACAGAGAACCGGGGAGCTGTTTTTT
TRBJ1-6 TRBV6-6 - - CASRPGAVDSPLHF TGTGCCAGCAGACCCGGGGCAGTCGATTCACCCCTCCACTTT
TRBJ2-7 TRBV27 TRBD2 - CASSTIAGGPYEQYF TGTGCCAGCAGTACTATAGCGGGGGGGCCCTACGAGCAGTACTTC
TRBJ1-2 TRBV5-4 - - CASFSGRDAPGGYTF TGTGCCAGCTTCTCCGGGAGGGACGCCCCAGGCGGCTACACCTTC